Listed below are T cell receptor beta chains from one sample, sequenced in a study of blood T cell repertoires in COVID-19. Data came from immunoSEQ multiplex PCR; TCRdb stores just in-frame clones and leaves some out. The sample holds some 15,000 clones, approximately 86% seen once. Sequencing used peripheral blood. These receptors all come from a human donor in a cohort sampled during active COVID-19. CDR3s include the opening cysteine and the closing phenylalanine or tryptophan. The D gene is left open where the match is weak. Size values are once, few and many counts, or a class for expanded clones, and some rows have none.

CDR3nt: TGTGCCAGCAGCCTCCTCATAACAGGGACAGATACGCAGTATTTT
CDR3aa: CASSLLITGTDTQYF
d_gene: NA
abundance: NA
v_gene: TRBV11-2
j_gene: TRBJ2-3

CDR3nt: TGTGCCAGCGGCCTAAGGGGAGGGTTGTTCAATGAGCAGTTCTTC
CDR3aa: CASGLRGGLFNEQFF
d_gene: TRBD2
abundance: NA
v_gene: TRBV6-5
j_gene: TRBJ2-1

CDR3nt: TGTGCCAGTAGTATAGGACTGGGGCGGGGACACCAAGAGACCCAGTACTTC
CDR3aa: CASSIGLGRGHQETQYF
d_gene: NA
abundance: NA
v_gene: TRBV19
j_gene: TRBJ2-5

CDR3nt: TGTGCCAGCAGCTTAGGGGGCCTTGGGGAGCAGTTCTTC
CDR3aa: CASSLGGLGEQFF
d_gene: NA
abundance: NA
v_gene: TRBV7-2
j_gene: TRBJ2-1

CDR3nt: TGTGCCAGCAGTTTGACTAGCGGCGGTTACGAGCAGTACTTC
CDR3aa: CASSLTSGGYEQYF
d_gene: TRBD2
abundance: NA
v_gene: TRBV28
j_gene: TRBJ2-7

CDR3nt: TGTGCCAGCAGCTTAGCTCCGCGGGGGTCCGGGGAGCTGTTTTTT
CDR3aa: CASSLAPRGSGELFF
d_gene: TRBD2
abundance: NA
v_gene: TRBV7-9
j_gene: TRBJ2-2

CDR3nt: TGCGCCAGCAGCTTGGACGGGGGGTTCGCAGATACGCAGTATTTT
CDR3aa: CASSLDGGFADTQYF
d_gene: TRBD2
abundance: NA
v_gene: TRBV5-1
j_gene: TRBJ2-3

CDR3nt: TGTGCCAGCAGCCTTAGCGGAGCCAATGAGCAGTTCTTC
CDR3aa: CASSLSGANEQFF
d_gene: NA
abundance: once
v_gene: TRBV7-2
j_gene: TRBJ2-1

CDR3nt: TGTGCCAGCAGCTCGCGGACTAGCGGGTACTCCTACGAGCAGTACTTC
CDR3aa: CASSSRTSGYSYEQYF
d_gene: TRBD2
abundance: NA
v_gene: TRBV5-4
j_gene: TRBJ2-7

CDR3nt: TGCGCCAGCAGCCATCGGGACAGCTACGAGCAGTACTTC
CDR3aa: CASSHRDSYEQYF
d_gene: TRBD1
abundance: NA
v_gene: TRBV5-1
j_gene: TRBJ2-7

CDR3nt: TGTGCCAGTAGCATCGATTCAGGGGGCGCGGACGAGCAGTACTTC
CDR3aa: CASSIDSGGADEQYF
d_gene: TRBD1
abundance: NA
v_gene: TRBV19
j_gene: TRBJ2-7

CDR3nt: TGTGCTAGTGGTTTGGTATTGGGGCACAACTATGGCTACACCTTC
CDR3aa: CASGLVLGHNYGYTF
d_gene: NA
abundance: NA
v_gene: TRBV12-5
j_gene: TRBJ1-2

CDR3nt: TGTGCCAGTAGTATCGGTGGGAGGGACACTGAAGCTTTCTTT
CDR3aa: CASSIGGRDTEAFF
d_gene: NA
abundance: NA
v_gene: TRBV19
j_gene: TRBJ1-1

CDR3nt: TGTGCCACGGGTGATTCCAAGGGGGCGCGGTACGAGCAGTACTTC
CDR3aa: CATGDSKGARYEQYF
d_gene: TRBD1
abundance: NA
v_gene: TRBV24-1
j_gene: TRBJ2-7

CDR3nt: TGTGCCTGGATACCTGGGGGGAGAAGTTACAATGAGCAGTTCTTC
CDR3aa: CAWIPGGRSYNEQFF
d_gene: NA
abundance: NA
v_gene: TRBV30
j_gene: TRBJ2-1

CDR3nt: TGCAGTGGTCGTGACAGGGTCGAGCAGTACTTC
CDR3aa: CSGRDRVEQYF
d_gene: TRBD1
abundance: NA
v_gene: TRBV20-1
j_gene: TRBJ2-7

CDR3nt: TGTGCCAGCAGCCAAATGGACAGGGCGAGCTATGGCTACACCTTC
CDR3aa: CASSQMDRASYGYTF
d_gene: TRBD1
abundance: NA
v_gene: TRBV4-2
j_gene: TRBJ1-2

CDR3nt: TGTGCCAGCAGTAACGGACTCGGAGGGGATGAGCAGTTCTTC
CDR3aa: CASSNGLGGDEQFF
d_gene: NA
abundance: NA
v_gene: TRBV6-5
j_gene: TRBJ2-1

CDR3nt: TGCGCCAGCAGCTGGCTAGCGGGGGGAAACAATGAGCAGTTCTTC
CDR3aa: CASSWLAGGNNEQFF
d_gene: TRBD2
abundance: NA
v_gene: TRBV5-1
j_gene: TRBJ2-1

CDR3nt: TGCGCCAGCAGCTTGCTATCCAATAAATACGAGCAGTACTTC
CDR3aa: CASSLLSNKYEQYF
d_gene: NA
abundance: NA
v_gene: TRBV5-1
j_gene: TRBJ2-7

CDR3nt: TGCAGCGTTGATGCAGCGCAAAACACTGAAGCTTTCTTT
CDR3aa: CSVDAAQNTEAFF
d_gene: NA
abundance: NA
v_gene: TRBV29-1
j_gene: TRBJ1-1

CDR3nt: TGTGCCAGCAGCTTACCTTATTTTACCGGGGAGCTGTTTTTT
CDR3aa: CASSLPYFTGELFF
d_gene: NA
abundance: NA
v_gene: TRBV11-2
j_gene: TRBJ2-2

CDR3nt: TGTGCCAGCAGTATCTCTAGCGGGAGGGACTACGAGCAGTACTTC
CDR3aa: CASSISSGRDYEQYF
d_gene: TRBD2
abundance: NA
v_gene: TRBV27
j_gene: TRBJ2-7

CDR3nt: TGTGCCAGCACCGAAGAGGGGGAGGGAACTGAAGCTTTCTTT
CDR3aa: CASTEEGEGTEAFF
d_gene: NA
abundance: NA
v_gene: TRBV2
j_gene: TRBJ1-1

CDR3nt: TGTGCCAGCAGTGAGGGGGACAGGGCCACCGGGGAGCTGTTTTTT
CDR3aa: CASSEGDRATGELFF
d_gene: TRBD1
abundance: NA
v_gene: TRBV6-1
j_gene: TRBJ2-2

CDR3nt: TGTGCCAGCAGTTTAGTAGACACTGAAGCTTTCTTT
CDR3aa: CASSLVDTEAFF
d_gene: NA
abundance: NA
v_gene: TRBV28
j_gene: TRBJ1-1

CDR3nt: TGTGCCAGCAGCCAGGGACAGGGTTATGGTAGGGAGACCCAGTACTTC
CDR3aa: CASSQGQGYGRETQYF
d_gene: TRBD1
abundance: NA
v_gene: TRBV7-9
j_gene: TRBJ2-5

CDR3nt: TGTGCCAGCAGTTCCCGCGGAGGAGGGCAAGAGACCCAGTACTTC
CDR3aa: CASSSRGGGQETQYF
d_gene: NA
abundance: NA
v_gene: TRBV7-2
j_gene: TRBJ2-5

CDR3nt: TGTGCCAGCAGTGCACAGGGAAGCTCCTACAATGAGCAGTTCTTC
CDR3aa: CASSAQGSSYNEQFF
d_gene: NA
abundance: NA
v_gene: TRBV2
j_gene: TRBJ2-1